The 14 T cell receptor beta chains given below trace back to one sample, sequenced in a study of T cells in localized non-small cell lung cancer. Sequenced by immunoSEQ multiplex PCR; TCRdb stores in-frame clones only, minus some. The profile covers 5,400 or so clones, with 85% appearing a single time and approximately 9% taken by the ten largest. The sample was PBMCs, taken before any cancer treatment. All receptors come from a woman between 35 and 70 years old with stage II lung adenocarcinoma.

The rearrangement links TRBV7-9 to TRBJ2-1; D gene unclear. CDR3 length: 11 amino acids. V dropped 4 bases and J dropped 7 bases, with 5 bases sitting between them. CDR1 and CDR2 (germline): SEHNR, FQNEAQ (reference sequence). The CDR3 loop reads CASSYPNEQFF. The CDR3 nucleotides are TGTGCCAGCAGCTACCCTAATGAGCAGTTCTTC.

This clone appeared a few times. The chain joins TRBV6-1 to TRBJ1-6; D is undetermined. Trimming removed 1 base from V and 4 bases from J, with 5 bases in between. The CDR3 spans 14 residues. The germline gives CDR1 MNHNS, CDR2 SASEGT. The CDR3, as DNA: TGTGCCAGCAGTGAAGGGGGTTATAATTCACCCCTCCACTTT. This sequence encodes CASSEGGYNSPLHF.

V usage is TRBV16 and J usage is TRBJ1-5; 8 bases align to TRBD1. V shed 2 bases and J 6 bases; nucleotides not matched to a gene: 0. This CDR3 is built from 13 residues. The germline V gene encodes CDR1 KGHSY and CDR2 FQNENV. CDR3 coding DNA: TGTGCCAGCAGCCAAGACAGGGGTCAGCCCCAGCATTTT. Protein product: CASSQDRGQPQHF.

CDR3 sequence: CASGLDSRGETQYF. The CDR3 region has the DNA TGTGCTAGTGGTTTGGATAGCAGGGGAGAGACCCAGTACTTC. The gene calls are TRBV12-5 and TRBJ2-5, with D possibly TRBD1 on 6 matching bases. The CDR3 contains 14 residues. The germline V gene encodes CDR1 LGHNT and CDR2 FRNRAP. V shed 1 base and J shed 4 bases, with 10 bases lying between them.

This chain joins TRBV9 and TRBJ2-5; 8 positions match TRBD2. The V gene end was trimmed by 3 bases and the J gene end by 4 bases; junction bases not matched to a gene: 11. CDR1 is SGDLS, CDR2 YYNGEE, per germline. The CDR3 totals 16 residues. The DNA of the CDR3 is TGTGCCAGCAGCGAGGGTAGCGGGAAAGGCGGAGAGACCCAGTACTTC. Protein sequence: CASSEGSGKGGETQYF.

The V call is TRBV6-6, the J call TRBJ2-1; TRBD2 agrees at 9 bases. Looked up from germline, CDR1 is MNHNY and CDR2 is SVGAGI (reference sequence). The CDR3 has 12 residues. The V and J ends lost 6 bases and 10 bases, in that order; junction bases with no gene match: 4. The CDR3 is CASRSGLAEQFF. The CDR3 nucleotides read TGTGCCAGCAGAAGCGGACTAGCGGAGCAGTTCTTC.

The J gene is TRBJ2-1, the V gene TRBV29-1; D call uncertain. CDR3 length equals 12 residues. In germline, CDR1 is SQVTM, CDR2 ANQGSEA. The V and J ends lost 2 bases and 5 bases respectively, with 7 bases between them. CDR3 loop: CSVELLNNEQFF. CDR3 DNA: TGCAGCGTTGAACTACTCAACAATGAGCAGTTCTTC.

The chain joins TRBV30 to TRBJ1-3; tentatively, D is TRBD1 (5 bases). Germline-derived CDR1 and CDR2 are GTSNPN and SVGIG (reference sequence). This CDR3 has 16 residues. V lost 2 bases to trimming and J lost 0 bases, with 14 bases between them. The CDR3 spells CAWSPQRGFSGNTIYF. The CDR3 nucleotides read TGTGCCTGGAGTCCCCAGCGGGGGTTCTCTGGAAACACCATATATTTT.

This chain's CDR3 is CASSSGIYNEQFF. The CDR3 coding sequence is TGCGCCAGCAGCTCAGGGATCTACAATGAGCAGTTCTTC. The rearrangement links TRBV5-1 to TRBJ2-1; D might be TRBD1 (5 bases). V was shortened by 3 bases and J by 3 bases, with 7 bases between the two germline ends. CDR1 SGHRS and CDR2 YFSETQ come from the germline V gene. The CDR3 covers 13 residues. The whole variable domain, filled in from reference TRBV5-1 and TRBJ2-1, reads KAGVTQTPRYLIKTRGQQVTLSCSPISGHRSVSWYQQTPGQGLQFLFEYFSETQRNKGNFPGRFSGRQFSNSRSEMNVSTLELGDSALYLCASSSGIYNEQFFGPGTRLTVL.

The rearrangement links TRBV9 to TRBJ2-3; tentatively, D is TRBD2 (5 bases). The CDR3 runs 16 residues. Germline CDR1 SGDLS, CDR2 YYNGEE. The germline V and J ends were trimmed by 3 bases and 2 bases, with 16 bases remaining between them. CDR3 bases: TGTGCCAGCAGCGCAATCGGACTGGCCGTCACAGATACGCAGTATTTT. Residues: CASSAIGLAVTDTQYF.

The rearrangement uses TRBV6-6 and TRBJ2-7; 9 nucleotides agree with TRBD2. With V trimmed by 5 bases and J by 6 bases, 8 bases remained unmatched. Germline assignment: CDR1 MNHNY and CDR2 SVGAGI (reference sequence). The CDR3 extends over 14 amino acids. Written as DNA, the CDR3 is TGTGCCAGCAGTCCCGAGGCGGGGGGGCTCGAGCAGTACTTC. This gives the protein CASSPEAGGLEQYF.

CDR3 sequence: CASRGGWRYGYTF. The CDR3 nucleotides are TGTGCCAGCAGGGGGGGCTGGCGGTATGGCTACACCTTC. The rearrangement uses TRBV6-1 and TRBJ1-2, with a possible D match to TRBD1 (6 bases). Germline V lookup: CDR1 MNHNS, CDR2 SASEGT. Trimming stripped 6 bases from V and 5 bases from J, with 13 bases between. This CDR3 comprises 13 residues.

The J gene is TRBJ2-3, the V gene TRBV29-1, with D possibly TRBD1 on 5 matching bases. Germline values: CDR1 SQVTM, CDR2 ANQGSEA. The CDR3 spans 11 residues. The CDR3: CSSIGADTQYF. CDR3 sequence (DNA): TGCAGTTCGATAGGGGCAGATACGCAGTATTTT.

The chain joins TRBV7-2 to TRBJ2-1, with 8 nucleotides matching TRBD1. Germline trimming cut 6 bases from V and 4 bases from J; bases unmatched to any gene: 8. The CDR3 covers 15 residues. Germline CDR1 SGHTA, CDR2 FQGNSA. In nucleotides, the CDR3 is TGTGCCAGCAGGTCGACAGGGGCGGGGTACAATGAGCAGTTCTTC. Translation gives CASRSTGAGYNEQFF.